A selection of T cell receptor beta chains follows, all from one sample in a study of shared clonotypes between healthy human individuals. Clones were read by immunoSEQ multiplex PCR, and TCRdb kept only the in-frame ones, dropping some. The sample includes some 550,000 clones, roughly 97% of them seen just once. Sequencing was carried out using naive CD4+ T cells sorted from blood. These receptors were taken from a woman aged 25 to 39 in good health. The CDR3 runs from the conserved cysteine through the conserved F or W. Fields, in order: clone size, J gene, CDR3 length, V gene, D gene, CDR3 DNA, CDR3 protein. The D gene is left open where the match is weak. Size is stated for part of the rows, as once, few or many counts, or as a class when the clone is expanded.

size: .; J: TRBJ2-2; length: 13; V: TRBV28; D: .; DNA: TGTGCCGCCCAAGGTACGTCCGCCGGGGAGCTGTTTTTT; CDR3: CAAQGTSAGELFF
size: .; J: TRBJ2-2; length: 13; V: TRBV2; D: .; DNA: TGTGCCAGCAGTGAACTTAAGGTGGGGGAGCTGTTTTTT; CDR3: CASSELKVGELFF
size: .; J: TRBJ2-3; length: 10; V: TRBV29-1; D: .; DNA: TGCACCGGTGGGGACTATACGCAGTATTTT; CDR3: CTGGDYTQYF
size: .; J: TRBJ1-1; length: 15; V: TRBV7-8; D: TRBD1; DNA: TGTGCCAGCAGCATACAGGGGGCTATGAACACTGAAGCTTTCTTT; CDR3: CASSIQGAMNTEAFF
size: few; J: TRBJ1-2; length: 12; V: TRBV19; D: .; DNA: TGTGCCAGTAGTATACGGCACTTCGGCTACACCTTC; CDR3: CASSIRHFGYTF
size: .; J: TRBJ2-7; length: 15; V: TRBV11-2; D: TRBD2; DNA: TGTGCCAGCAGGATCGGACTAGCGGGATTGGGTGAGCAGTACTTC; CDR3: CASRIGLAGLGEQYF
size: .; J: TRBJ2-7; length: 14; V: TRBV7-2; D: .; DNA: TGTGCCAGCAGCTTAGTGGAGGGGCCCTACGAGCAGTACTTC; CDR3: CASSLVEGPYEQYF
size: .; J: TRBJ2-1; length: 19; V: TRBV21-1; D: .; DNA: TGTGCCAGCAGCCCAAATCCCAAACAGGGTAACCCTTCCTACAATGAGCAGTTCTTC; CDR3: CASSPNPKQGNPSYNEQFF
size: once; J: TRBJ1-5; length: 14; V: TRBV7-9; D: .; DNA: TGTGCCAGCACTGGACTTGGGGGCAATCAGCCCCAGCATTTT; CDR3: CASTGLGGNQPQHF
size: once; J: TRBJ2-1; length: 16; V: TRBV29-1; D: TRBD2; DNA: TGCAGCGCTCCAGGACTAGCGCAGAGCTCCTACAATGAGCAGTTCTTC; CDR3: CSAPGLAQSSYNEQFF
size: .; J: TRBJ1-1; length: 15; V: TRBV7-9; D: .; DNA: TGTGCCAGCAGCTTGACCCCTAACCCCCGCACTGAAGCTTTCTTT; CDR3: CASSLTPNPRTEAFF
size: .; J: TRBJ2-1; length: 15; V: TRBV6-1; D: TRBD2; DNA: TGTGCCAGCAGCCGCCTGGGACTAGCGGGATCTGAGCAGTTCTTC; CDR3: CASSRLGLAGSEQFF
size: .; J: TRBJ1-6; length: 17; V: TRBV6-9; D: TRBD1; DNA: TGTGCCAGCAGGGGGGACAGGCTTAGCTCCTATAATTCACCCCTCCACTTT; CDR3: CASRGDRLSSYNSPLHF
size: once; J: TRBJ1-2; length: 12; V: TRBV28; D: .; DNA: TGTGCCAGCAGTTTAGTGGGGAGCGGCTACACCTTC; CDR3: CASSLVGSGYTF
size: .; J: TRBJ1-2; length: 11; V: TRBV6-5; D: .; DNA: TGTGCCAGCAGTTACACGGCTGGCTACACCTTC; CDR3: CASSYTAGYTF
size: .; J: TRBJ2-5; length: 12; V: TRBV9; D: .; DNA: TGTGCCAGCAGCGTAGAGGGAGGGACCCAGTACTTC; CDR3: CASSVEGGTQYF
size: .; J: TRBJ1-1; length: 15; V: TRBV28; D: TRBD1; DNA: TGTGCCAGCAGTTCCCCGACAGGGGGGAACACTGAAGCTTTCTTT; CDR3: CASSSPTGGNTEAFF
size: .; J: TRBJ2-4; length: 15; V: TRBV27; D: TRBD1; DNA: TGTGCCAGCAGCCAAACAGGGGGCTCCCCAAACATTCAGTACTTC; CDR3: CASSQTGGSPNIQYF
size: .; J: TRBJ2-4; length: 17; V: TRBV5-5; D: TRBD2; DNA: TGTGCCAGCAGCGACGGACTAGCGGGTTTAGCCAAAAACATTCAGTACTTC; CDR3: CASSDGLAGLAKNIQYF